This TCR beta chain was recorded in a study of chemoradiotherapy in HPV16-positive cancers. Clones were sequenced by immunoSEQ multiplex PCR, and TCRdb holds only the in-frame ones, with some missing. The table lists 8,100 or so clones, 55% to 75% of them singletons. The CDR3 is 13 amino acids. Looked up from germline, CDR1 is LNHNV and CDR2 is YYDKDF (reference sequence). Trimming removed 5 bases at V and 10 bases at J, with 12 bases between. V gene TRBV15 combines with J gene TRBJ1-6; D uncertain. This sample was obtained from a patient who underwent chemoradiotherapy. The sequence derives from a human donor with HPV-associated anogenital cancer. The DNA of the CDR3 is TGTGCCACCAGCGATACGGGAGAGTCACCCCTCCACTTT. Its protein is CATSDTGESPLHF.